What follows is one T cell receptor beta chain and its context. Only one count was recorded for this clone. Its cognate antigen has yet to be identified. Base qualities are not provided; no much larger clone lies one nucleotide away. From the cysteine through the phenylalanine, the CDR3 covers 13 amino acids. Just the 39-base CDR3 DNA is kept, in frame starting at base 1. At the junction V is shortened by 3 bases and J by 1 base, with 9 bases in between. Reading the germline V gene (reference sequence) gives CDR1 GTSNPN and CDR2 SVGIG. To be included, a participant needed at least one PBMC sample from before ART initiation plus at least two post-ART samples. All participants with HIV were treated in the United States of America. Before DNA extraction, cryopreserved samples of about 0.95-10 million PBMC were thawed and then washed. At the time of the earliest PBMC sample for each participant with HIV, ages ranged from 23 to 54 years. Per participant, PBMC samples came from 1-4 timepoints prior to ART initiation and 2-8 timepoints following ART initiation, for a median of 7 samples. Serial HIV viral load, CD4+ T-cell count, ART history and demographic data were obtained for every participant. Genomic DNA was extracted from unsorted PBMC with a Qiagen kit on a QIAcube, processed in batches of 12 samples.

The data stem from a study of long-term antiretroviral therapy in people with HIV (dated by TCRdb to between 2021 and 2023). For context, the study as a whole: The earliest samples were collected approximately a decade before the 2015 WHO recommendation for immediate ART, a period when ART was typically delayed until CD4 counts fell. A retrospective serial study tested whether changes in peripheral blood TRB repertoire composition and diversity were associated with ART initiation and durable HIV suppression. From over 25 adults with confirmed HIV infection, the cohort provided 150 to 200 cryopreserved PBMC samples, gathered serially across a mean of around six years (range 1-12). Of the 30 participants with HIV, more than 10 were female. Test extractions of a monoclonal T-cell line alongside about 30 polyclonal samples showed no cross-contamination during QIAcube processing. Study-level results and caveats: Starting ART was linked to a significant rise in TRB diversity, yet even after long-term ART the diversity remained significantly lower than in transplant donor controls. Narrower CDR3 length ranges were observed in HIV repertoires than in controls, and an antigen-experienced repertoire with only a slight naive shift after ART was suggested by the network structure. Because PBMC availability was limited, only the TCR beta chain was sequenced, with no alpha chain pairing. Because cell numbers in pre-ART samples were limited, unsorted PBMC were profiled instead of sorted CD4+ and CD8+ T cells. Inferences about post-ART repertoire changes were limited because no data were available on ART adherence, viral resistance or therapy changes. Samples dated from about 2003 to 2018, and the ART regimens used may be less effective than current ones. At every time point, the repertoire was dominated by expanded TRB clones first identified before ART initiation, although this dominance fluctuated and, in many PLHIV, declined after ART.

The immunoSEQ hsTCRB v3.0 assay was used at survey level resolution to sequence the TRB variable region. TRB sequencing targeted a depth of roughly 35,000-55,000 T-cell genomes per sample. An Illumina MiSeq with a v3 150-cycle kit was used to sequence the pooled TRB libraries. Under the source paper's analysis protocol: Repertoire analysis was performed in R inside a reproducible Nextflow workflow that covered QC, data transformation and analysis. LymphoSeq2, an R package for exploring AIRR-Seq data, was used to implement custom analyses. A few samples yielding fewer than 5000 total TRB sequences were excluded, leaving 188 analyzed HIV repertoires. Among the 200 or so HIV repertoires that were kept, 59 were collected before ART initiation and over 120 were collected after ART initiation. Repertoires were downsampled to 5000 TRB nucleotide sequences, and summary statistics were averaged over 100 downsampling iterations. TRB sequences were retained for analysis only if CDR3 regions of at least seven amino acids were present. Diversity was assessed using a clonality score derived from Shannon entropy and using the Gini coefficient. In the repertoire networks, any two of the top 5000 CDR3 amino acid sequences were linked whenever the two sequences differed by an edit distance of one. For TRB CDR3 amino acid sequences, antigen specificity groups and MHC restriction were predicted with GLIPH2. CDR3 amino acid sequences were matched against VDJdb and McPAS-TCR to flag known CMV, EBV, HIV or tissue antigen associations. Pre-ART, post-ART and control groups were compared with Wilcoxon signed-rank tests and Holm-Bonferroni correction. TCRdb's version of the immuneACCESS table is confined to in-frame rearrangements and falls short of the full clone set. An unresolved V gene accounts for under half of the shortfall where checked; the remainder is of unknown origin. That table is the source of V, J and clone size, and D and trimming were worked out from the DNA. This sample lists under 25,000 clones; around 80% were detected once. The top ten clonotypes cover more than 4% of the sample.

The clonotype comes from a woman aged 40 to 50 with HIV. The starting material was unsorted PBMCs, obtained 0.5 years after starting antiretroviral therapy. This sequence uses TRBV30 and TRBJ2-5; TRBD1 might be the D gene, on 5 matching bases. Read as DNA, the sequence is TGTGCCTGGAGGGGGCCACCCCAAGAGACCCAGTACTTC. This is translated as CAWRGPPQETQYF. Beyond the CDR3, the reference TRBV30 and TRBJ2-5 genes provide the residues; the full variable domain reads: SQTIHQWPATLVQPVGSPLSLECTVEGTSNPNLYWYRQAAGRGLQLLFYSVGIGQISSEVPQNLSASRPQDRQFILSSKKLLLSDSGFYLCAWRGPPQETQYFGPGTRLLVL.